Listed below are T cell receptor beta chains from one sample, sequenced in a study of control samples from healthy donors and cancer patients. The method was immunoSEQ multiplex PCR; TCRdb's version includes in-frame clones alone and lacks a portion of them. The sample lists about 80,000 clones, 70% to 90% seen once, with under 7.5% in the top ten. The material sequenced was blood. These receptor sequences come from a woman aged 45 to 65 in good health. CDR3s leave out the opening cysteine and the closing phenylalanine or tryptophan. Only part of the rows carry a size: once, few, many, or a class if the clone is expanded.

v_call: TRBV7-6
clone_size: -
j_call: TRBJ2-1
cdr3_length: 13
cdr3_aa: ASSLLAGESPEQF

v_call: TRBV19
clone_size: -
j_call: TRBJ2-2
cdr3_length: 12
cdr3_aa: ASIEAGSTGELF

v_call: TRBV21-1
clone_size: few
j_call: TRBJ2-7
cdr3_length: 11
cdr3_aa: ASRGSYVIEQY

v_call: TRBV5-1
clone_size: once
j_call: TRBJ2-3
cdr3_length: 14
cdr3_aa: ASSLEAHRATDTQY

v_call: TRBV5-4
clone_size: -
j_call: TRBJ2-3
cdr3_length: 13
cdr3_aa: ASSSSSGDTDTQY

v_call: TRBV6-6
clone_size: -
j_call: TRBJ2-7
cdr3_length: 12
cdr3_aa: ASSLQGANPEQY

v_call: TRBV7-8
clone_size: -
j_call: TRBJ1-1
cdr3_length: 13
cdr3_aa: ASSLVAQGPTEAF

v_call: TRBV6-1
clone_size: -
j_call: TRBJ1-2
cdr3_length: 10
cdr3_aa: ASSDHREGYT

v_call: TRBV6-5
clone_size: few
j_call: TRBJ2-7
cdr3_length: 13
cdr3_aa: ASRTKLGFAGEQY

v_call: TRBV7-9
clone_size: few
j_call: TRBJ2-5
cdr3_length: 12
cdr3_aa: ASSLPGAAKTQY

v_call: TRBV7-9
clone_size: -
j_call: TRBJ2-6
cdr3_length: 14
cdr3_aa: ASSLLLGNGANVLT

v_call: TRBV5-1
clone_size: -
j_call: TRBJ2-5
cdr3_length: 14
cdr3_aa: ASSSIGQGLQETQY

v_call: TRBV12-5
clone_size: -
j_call: TRBJ1-2
cdr3_length: 16
cdr3_aa: ASAPTGVSNAILDGYT

v_call: TRBV18
clone_size: -
j_call: TRBJ1-2
cdr3_length: 12
cdr3_aa: ASSPGQGPGGYT

v_call: TRBV30
clone_size: -
j_call: TRBJ1-1
cdr3_length: 9
cdr3_aa: AWTLNTEAF

v_call: TRBV6-6
clone_size: -
j_call: TRBJ1-3
cdr3_length: 13
cdr3_aa: ASSTTQKSGNTIY